Listed here are 2 T cell receptor beta chains from one sample, sequenced in a study of T-cell reconstitution after alpha-beta-depleted transplantation in children. As it was prepared, the TCRbeta library received unique molecular identifiers. TCRdb analysed the PCR reads with MiXCR anew, one entry per CDR3 protein. The repertoire includes roughly 200,000 distinct CDR3 sequences, 7.5% to 9.5% of them detected once, and 35% sits in the top ten. Specimen: PBMCs, mostly from graft donor cells, collected 360 days after TCRalphabeta/CD19-depleted stem cell transplant. The receptors shown here come from a male patient aged 2 to 9 who had a stem cell transplant for acute myeloid leukemia, so the T cells may come from the graft donor.

The chain links TRBV28 to TRBJ2-7; 8 nucleotides match TRBD1. The germline CDR1 and CDR2 sequences are MDHEN and SYDVKM. The CDR3 is 17 amino acids. In DNA form, the CDR3 reads TGTGCCTGCAGTTACCACGCACGGACAGGGAGTACCTACGAGCAGTACGTC. As protein: CACSYHARTGSTYEQYV.

The chain employs TRBV29-1 and TRBJ2-7; 13 bases line up with TRBD2. This CDR3 is 14 amino acids long. Germline CDR1 SQVTM, CDR2 ANQGSEA. J lost 7 bases, V lost 6 bases, and 9 bases had no gene match. CDR3 residues: CSVVGTSGNREQYF. The CDR3 DNA sequence: TGCAGCGTGGTGGGGACTAGCGGGAATCGGGAGCAGTACTTC.